This T cell receptor beta chain was sequenced for a study of long-term antiretroviral therapy in people with HIV. Study-level results: Controls exceeded HIV repertoires in CDR3 length range.

This clone was detected a few times. The antigen is unknown. DNA was extracted from approximately 0.91-9.4 million thawed cryopreserved PBMC. Samples were assayed with immunoSEQ v3.0 at survey level. TCRdb's table, derived via immunoSEQ multiplex PCR, lists solely in-frame clones and lacks some. The sample contains over 30,000 clones, 70% to 80% of which appear only once. The CDR3 extends over 15 amino acids. V lost 1 base and J 6 bases, leaving 16 bases between the germline ends. Per the germline V gene, CDR1 is SGHNT and CDR2 is YYREEE (reference sequence). The sequence was obtained from a man aged 18 to 30 with HIV. The sequencing used unsorted PBMCs, collected 1.9 years after starting antiretroviral therapy. V and J are TRBV5-4 and TRBJ1-2; TRBD1 might be the D (5 bases). The CDR3 DNA is TGTGCCAGCAGCTTGTGGGGCAGGGCCCTCGATGGCTACACCTTC. Amino acids: CASSLWGRALDGYTF.